Following are 9 T cell receptor beta chains from one sample sequenced in a study of T cells after yellow fever vaccination. Via MiXCR, TCRdb re-called the 5' RACE reads, giving one row per CDR3 protein. The sample has hundreds of thousands of distinct CDR3 sequences; approximately 9% are singletons. The starting material was PBMCs, obtained on the day of the first yellow fever vaccination. The receptors were sampled from a man aged 18 to 30 who received the YFV17D yellow fever vaccine.

In its sample, this clonotype was seen many times. The V gene is TRBV4-3, the J gene TRBJ1-3, with D possibly TRBD1 on 5 matching bases. This CDR3 has 15 residues. In germline, CDR1 is LGHNA, CDR2 YSLEER. The V gene lost 1 base and the J gene lost 8 bases, with 15 bases spanning the gap. The CDR3 DNA reads as TGCGCCAGCAGCCAAGGGAAGGGGTCTGGGGACACCATATATTTT. Translating it yields CASSQGKGSGDTIYF.

This clonotype was detected only a few times. The chain combines TRBV4-3 with TRBJ2-6, with D possibly matching TRBD1 (5 bases). The CDR3 consists of 16 residues. In germline, CDR1 is LGHNA, CDR2 YSLEER. V shed 3 bases and J shed 0 bases, with 9 bases lying between them. This chain's CDR3 is CASSHTTGSGANVLTF. CDR3 in DNA: TGCGCCAGCAGCCATACTACAGGCTCTGGGGCCAACGTCCTGACTTTC.

In DNA form, the CDR3 reads TGTGCCAGCAGCCAAGAAGGGGACTATGGCTACACCTTC. Translation gives CASSQEGDYGYTF. The chain employs TRBV3-1 and TRBJ1-2, with a possible D match to TRBD1 (5 bases). This CDR3 spans 13 amino acids. Trimming took 0 bases from V and 3 from J, leaving 5 bases between them. Germline-derived CDR1 and CDR2 are LGHDT and YNNKEL (reference sequence).

The table lists this clonotype with many counts. The gene calls are TRBV7-2 and TRBJ1-2, with 8 bases that match TRBD1. V dropped 3 bases and J dropped 6; count of bases not matched to a gene: 3. The germline CDR1 and CDR2 sequences are SGHTA and FQGNSA. This CDR3 is 13 amino acids long. CDR3 residues: CASSFRGLDGYTF. As DNA, the CDR3 is TGTGCCAGCAGCTTCAGGGGGCTGGATGGCTACACCTTC.

The rearrangement links TRBV5-1 to TRBJ1-6; tentatively, D is TRBD1 (6 bases). Between the trimmed V and J ends, which lost 1 base and 14 bases, there was a span of 13 bases. This CDR3 is built from 13 residues. CDR1 is SGHRS and CDR2 is YFSETQ in the germline V gene. The CDR3 region has the DNA TGCGCCAGCAGCTTGTACAGGGAAGAGTCCCTCCACTTT. Translating it yields CASSLYREESLHF.

This chain links TRBV7-9 with TRBJ1-2, with a tentative D call TRBD1 (6 bases). The germline CDR1 and CDR2 sequences are SEHNR and FQNEAQ (reference sequence). The CDR3 runs 16 residues. Between the trimmed V and J ends, which lost 1 base and 0 bases, there was a span of 12 bases. The CDR3: CASSLGRTATNYGYTF. CDR3 coding DNA: TGTGCCAGCAGCTTAGGCAGGACAGCTACTAACTATGGCTACACCTTC.

There are many counts of this clonotype. The chain is built from TRBV7-2 and TRBJ2-3, with 7 positions matching TRBD1. Germline CDR1 SGHTA, CDR2 FQGNSA. The ends lost 4 bases at V and 4 bases at J; junction bases unmatched: 2. The CDR3 covers 13 residues. This CDR3 is CASSSTGSDTQYF. For the CDR3, the DNA is TGTGCCAGCAGCTCGACAGGGTCAGATACGCAGTATTTT.

This clonotype was found many times. The CDR3 is CASSARQGNTEAFF. The CDR3 coding sequence is TGTGCCAGCAGCGCCCGACAGGGGAACACTGAAGCTTTCTTT. The V and J genes are TRBV7-2 and TRBJ1-1, with TRBD1 matching 7 bases. Trimming at V came to 5 bases and at J to 1 base, leaving 4 bases not matched to a gene. CDR1 is SGHTA, CDR2 FQGNSA, per germline. The CDR3 runs to 14 residues.

This clonotype was counted a few times. This chain joins TRBV7-6 and TRBJ2-3; 8 nucleotides line up with TRBD2. The ends lost 4 bases at V and 4 bases at J; junction bases unmatched: 7. CDR1 is SGHVS, CDR2 FNYEAQ, per germline. CDR3 length: 15 amino acids. CDR3 DNA sequence: TGTGCCAGCAGCTCCTTTGGCGGGGGGTCAGATACGCAGTATTTT. Amino acids: CASSSFGGGSDTQYF. Full variable domain (rest looked up from reference TRBV7-6 and TRBJ2-3): GAGVSQSPRYKVTKRGQDVALRCDPISGHVSLYWYRQALGQGPEFLTYFNYEAQQDKSGLPNDRFSAERPEGSISTLTIQRTEQRDSAMYRCASSSFGGGSDTQYFGPGTRLTVL.